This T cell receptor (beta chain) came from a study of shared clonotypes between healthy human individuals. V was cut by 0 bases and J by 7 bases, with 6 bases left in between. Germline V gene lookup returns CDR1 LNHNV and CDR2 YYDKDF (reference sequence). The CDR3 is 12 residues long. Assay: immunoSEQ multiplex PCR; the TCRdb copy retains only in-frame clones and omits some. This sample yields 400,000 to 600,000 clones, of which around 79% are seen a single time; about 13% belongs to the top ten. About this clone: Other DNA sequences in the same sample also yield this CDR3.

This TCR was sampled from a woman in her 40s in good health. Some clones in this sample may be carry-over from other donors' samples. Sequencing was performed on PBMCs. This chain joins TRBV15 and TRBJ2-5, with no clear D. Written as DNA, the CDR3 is TGTGCCACCAGCAGAGATCGAGGGACCCAGTACTTC. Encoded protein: CATSRDRGTQYF.